The entry below describes one T cell receptor beta chain. Antigen unknown. This record belongs to a study of CD8 T cell repertoires and HIV-1 epitope variants. Method: immunoSEQ multiplex PCR; TCRdb's copy keeps in-frame clones and lacks some. Of some 5,200 clones detected, about three fifths appear once; the ten largest clones hold around two fifths. After removal of 4 bases from V and 0 bases from J, the junction contained 5 bases not matched to a gene. Germline-derived CDR1 and CDR2 are SGHAT and FQNNGV. The CDR3 is 15 amino acids. Sequenced: cultured CD8+ T cells derived from PBMCs. The clonotype was recovered from a male donor with HIV. The chain combines TRBV11-2 with TRBJ1-1; 7 nucleotides match TRBD1. The CDR3 bases are TGTGCCAGCAGCTCACCGGGACAGATGAACACTGAAGCTTTCTTT. Its protein product is CASSSPGQMNTEAFF.